These 26 T cell receptor beta chains were sequenced from one sample in a study of T-cell memory formation after mild COVID-19. A single record per CDR3 protein comes from TCRdb applying MiXCR to the 5' RACE reads. The sample includes about 560,000 distinct CDR3 sequences, roughly 18% of them seen just once. Input material: PBMCs or a T cell subset sorted from them (not recorded which). These receptors all come from an adult woman who had mild COVID-19 (a few samples of this study predate the infection). Cell type and time point are not known.

This clonotype came up a few times. The chain employs TRBV5-1 and TRBJ1-1, with D possibly being TRBD1 (5 bases). This CDR3 is 15 amino acids long. The V gene's germline CDR1 is SGHRS and CDR2 YFSETQ. Trimming stripped 4 bases from V and 3 bases from J, with 16 bases between. CDR3 residues: CASSTGAGRDTEAFF. Written as DNA, the CDR3 is TGCGCCAGCAGCACTGGGGCAGGGAGGGACACTGAAGCTTTCTTT.

In its sample, this clonotype was seen a few times. J is TRBJ2-7 and V is TRBV20-1; 11 nucleotides agree with TRBD1. The germline V gene encodes CDR1 DFQATT and CDR2 SNEGSKA (reference sequence). Losses at the gene ends were 6 bases for V and 5 bases for J; bases not matched to a gene: 6. This CDR3 contains 13 residues. CDR3 bases: TGCAGTGCACAGGGACAGGGGGACGACGAGCAGTACTTC. This sequence encodes CSAQGQGDDEQYF.

The chain joins TRBV4-3 to TRBJ1-1; D is ambiguous. This CDR3 comprises 17 residues. The germline gives CDR1 LGHNA, CDR2 YSLEER. With 4 bases removed from V and 1 base from J, the gap between germline ends came to 19 bases. CDR3 loop: CASSPRGVVTQNTEAFF. As DNA, the CDR3 is TGCGCCAGCAGCCCTCGCGGAGTGGTGACGCAGAACACTGAAGCTTTCTTT.

This chain connects TRBV10-3 to TRBJ2-7; TRBD2 might be the D (7 bases). With 11 bases removed from V and 5 bases from J, the gap between germline ends came to 19 bases. CDR1 ENHRY and CDR2 SYGVKD come from the germline V gene. The CDR3 totals 13 residues. The CDR3 loop is CALRGRGTHEQYF. CDR3 nucleotides: TGTGCCCTCCGGGGGAGGGGGACCCACGAGCAGTACTTC.

CDR3 sequence: CANDRENTGELFF. The CDR3 nucleotides read TGTGCCAATGACCGCGAGAACACCGGGGAGCTGTTTTTT. V usage is TRBV7-9 and J usage is TRBJ2-2, with D unclear. With 10 bases removed from V and 1 base from J, the gap between germline ends came to 10 bases. Germline V gene lookup returns CDR1 SEHNR and CDR2 FQNEAQ (reference sequence). This CDR3 has 13 residues.

The CDR3 coding sequence is TGTGCCAGCAGCCCGAGTAGGTCGAGAGATACGCAGTATTTT. The encoded protein is CASSPSRSRDTQYF. This rearrangement joins TRBV11-3 to TRBJ2-3; D is unresolved. This CDR3 has 14 residues. The germline V gene has CDR1 SGHNT and CDR2 YENEEA. Trimming removed 5 bases at V and 5 bases at J, with 14 bases between.

In this sample, this clonotype turned up a few times. The chain links TRBV7-9 to TRBJ1-1; a possible D gene is TRBD1 (6 bases). Germline V lookup: CDR1 SEHNR, CDR2 FQNEAQ (reference sequence). Deletions cut 4 bases from V and 3 bases from J, with 21 bases between. CDR3 length equals 17 residues. CDR3 DNA: TGTGCCAGCAGCTCGACGATAACGGGACACCCCTACACTGAAGCTTTCTTT. Its translation is CASSSTITGHPYTEAFF. The full variable domain, rest sourced from reference TRBV7-9 and TRBJ1-1, is DTGVSQNPRHKITKRGQNVTFRCDPISEHNRLYWYRQTLGQGPEFLTYFQNEAQLEKSRLLSDRFSAERPKGSFSTLEIQRTEQGDSAMYLCASSSTITGHPYTEAFFGQGTRLTVV.

This clonotype appeared many times. This chain connects TRBV7-3 to TRBJ2-3; tentatively, D is TRBD2 (6 bases). The V gene's germline CDR1 is SGHTA and CDR2 FQGTGA. The CDR3 has 13 residues. Trimming stripped 5 bases from V and 14 bases from J, with 20 bases between. CDR3 coding DNA: TGTGCCAGCAGCCAACAGGACTATACACAACGGTATTTT. Protein sequence: CASSQQDYTQRYF.

This clonotype was detected a few times. The CDR3 DNA reads as TGTGCCAGCAGTTACGGCACAGGGTTGAATCAGCCCCAGCATTTT. It is translated as CASSYGTGLNQPQHF. The V gene is TRBV6-5, the J gene TRBJ1-5; tentative D call: TRBD1 (6 bases). Per the germline V gene, CDR1 is MNHEY and CDR2 is SVGAGI. Trimming took 2 bases from V and 4 from J, leaving 12 bases between them. The CDR3 covers 15 residues.

Worth noting for this clonotype: One junction end disagrees with the germline gene, perhaps due to a read error. The chain couples TRBV3-1 to TRBJ2-2, with D possibly TRBD2 on 7 matching bases. Germline V gives CDR1 LGHDT, CDR2 YNNKEL (reference sequence). This CDR3 is 16 amino acids long. The CDR3 DNA follows: TGTGCCAGCAGCCTTACGGGGGGCTCGAACACCGGGGAGCTGATTTTT. Translating gives CASSLTGGSNTGELIF.

Only one count was recorded for this clonotype. DNA of the CDR3: TGTGCCAGCAGCCCGGTCCCGCTTAATTCACCCCTCCACTTT. Translated: CASSPVPLNSPLHF. The V and J genes are TRBV7-9 and TRBJ1-6; D is uncertain. The V gene lost 5 bases and the J gene lost 6 bases, with 11 bases spanning the gap. CDR1 is SEHNR, CDR2 FQNEAQ, per germline (reference sequence). CDR3 size: 14 residues.

This clonotype was seen a single time. For the CDR3, the DNA is TGCAGCGTACGCGCAGCGGCTCAATACGAGCAGTACTTC. Its translation is CSVRAAAQYEQYF. The rearrangement joins TRBV29-1 to TRBJ2-7; D might be TRBD2 (5 bases). CDR3 length equals 13 residues. The V gene's germline CDR1 is SQVTM and CDR2 ANQGSEA. The V end was cut by 6 bases, the J end by 4 bases, with 16 bases between.

V usage is TRBV4-1 and J usage is TRBJ1-5; tentative D call: TRBD1 (6 bases). The CDR3 totals 15 residues. The V gene's germline CDR1 is MGHRA and CDR2 YSYEKL. V was shortened by 4 bases and J by 1 base, with 11 bases between the two germline ends. The CDR3 DNA follows: TGCGCCAGCAGCCTTCGACAGGAAAGCAATCAGCCCCAGCATTTT. Encoded protein: CASSLRQESNQPQHF.

The V and J genes are TRBV30 and TRBJ2-2; TRBD1 might be the D (5 bases). Germline values: CDR1 GTSNPN, CDR2 SVGIG (reference sequence). V dropped 3 bases and J dropped 7 bases, with 6 bases sitting between them. The CDR3 consists of 11 residues. The CDR3 region has the DNA TGTGCCTGGAGCAGGGTCGGGGAGCTGTTTTTT. As protein: CAWSRVGELFF. Complete variable domain (other parts from reference TRBV30 and TRBJ2-2): SQTIHQWPATLVQPVGSPLSLECTVEGTSNPNLYWYRQAAGRGLQLLFYSVGIGQISSEVPQNLSASRPQDRQFILSSKKLLLSDSGFYLCAWSRVGELFFGEGSRLTVL.

This chain links TRBV24-1 with TRBJ2-1; 9 bases match TRBD2. CDR3 length equals 16 residues. Germline V gives CDR1 KGHDR, CDR2 SFDVKD. J gave up 5 bases and V 5 bases, and 9 bases lay outside the gene matches. This CDR3 reads CATSGLTSGLNNEQFF. The CDR3 DNA sequence: TGTGCCACCAGTGGCTTGACTAGCGGCCTTAACAATGAGCAGTTCTTC.

This clonotype was detected a few times. The J gene is TRBJ1-2, the V gene TRBV6-6; tentatively, D is TRBD1 (5 bases). CDR1 is MNHNY, CDR2 SVGAGI, per germline (reference sequence). Trimming took 6 bases from V and 4 from J, leaving 15 bases between them. The CDR3 is 14 residues long. The CDR3 sequence is CASRGHRLAYGYTF. The CDR3 nucleotides are TGTGCCAGCAGAGGGCACAGGTTGGCCTATGGCTACACCTTC.

A few counts support this clonotype. The chain employs TRBV5-1 and TRBJ2-1; no clear D. The CDR3 runs to 11 residues. Deletions cut 6 bases from V and 11 bases from J, with 12 bases between. Germline V CDR1 and CDR2: SGHRS, YFSETQ. The CDR3 DNA reads TGCGCCAGCACCATACCGGTGAAGCAGTTCTTC. Its protein product is CASTIPVKQFF.

This clonotype was detected a few times. The chain employs TRBV7-6 and TRBJ2-5; TRBD1 matches at 10 bases. Unmatched junction bases numbered 4, after V lost 4 bases and J lost 5 bases. The CDR3 is 14 amino acids. The germline V gene has CDR1 SGHVS and CDR2 FNYEAQ. The DNA for the CDR3 is TGTGCCAGCAGCTCCATGGGACAGGGGGAGACCCAGTACTTC. Amino acids: CASSSMGQGETQYF.

This rearrangement joins TRBV5-1 to TRBJ2-1; 8 bases map to TRBD1. V lost 3 bases and J lost 3; bases outside the gene matches: 8. CDR3 length: 16 residues. Germline values: CDR1 SGHRS, CDR2 YFSETQ. CDR3 region: CASSSPGGAVYNEQFF. CDR3 DNA sequence: TGCGCCAGCAGCTCCCCAGGGGGCGCGGTCTACAATGAGCAGTTCTTC.

This clonotype was picked up a small number of times. The CDR3 coding sequence is TGCGCCAGCAGCTTGGGACCGGGACAGCCATGGCATTTT. This translates into CASSLGPGQPWHF. V usage is TRBV5-1 and J usage is TRBJ1-5; 7 positions match TRBD1. The V gene's germline CDR1 is SGHRS and CDR2 YFSETQ. This CDR3 has 13 amino acids. Germline trimming cut 0 bases from V and 15 bases from J; bases unmatched to any gene: 9.

The sample holds a few counts of this clonotype. This chain links TRBV6-1 with TRBJ2-7; D gene unclear. V was shortened by 2 bases and J by 0 bases, with 8 bases between the two germline ends. Germline-derived CDR1 and CDR2 are MNHNS and SASEGT. The CDR3 has 14 residues. The CDR3 DNA is TGTGCCAGCAGTGAATTCGGTGGCTCCTACGAGCAGTACTTC. Translating gives CASSEFGGSYEQYF.

This clonotype turned up a few times. The rearrangement joins TRBV3-1 to TRBJ2-5; D may correspond to TRBD1 or TRBD2 (5 bases each). This CDR3 region has 15 residues. V dropped 3 bases and J dropped 2 bases, with 13 bases sitting between them. CDR1 and CDR2 from the germline V gene are LGHDT and YNNKEL (reference sequence). The CDR3 region has the DNA TGTGCCAGCAGCCAGGACGGGGCCGCTCAAGAGACCCAGTACTTC. This encodes CASSQDGAAQETQYF.

The chain joins TRBV2 to TRBJ1-2; tentative D call: TRBD1 (5 bases). This CDR3 spans 15 amino acids. V lost 2 bases and J 6 bases, leaving 16 bases between the germline ends. The germline V gene has CDR1 SNHLY and CDR2 FYNNEI. CDR3 DNA: TGTGCCAGCAGTGAACGATCGGGCAGGGCGGATGGCTACACCTTC. This gives the protein CASSERSGRADGYTF. The full variable domain, in which reference TRBV2 and TRBJ1-2 provide the parts outside the CDR3, is EPEVTQTPSHQVTQMGQEVILRCVPISNHLYFYWYRQILGQKVEFLVSFYNNEISEKSEIFDDQFSVERPDGSNFTLKIRSTKLEDSAMYFCASSERSGRADGYTFGSGTRLTVV.

This clonotype was counted a few times. CDR3 residues: CASSSDSGRWQETQYF. For the CDR3, the DNA is TGCGCCAGCAGCAGTGATTCCGGGCGTTGGCAAGAGACCCAGTACTTC. The V gene is TRBV5-1, the J gene TRBJ2-5; D ambiguous. Germline V lookup: CDR1 SGHRS, CDR2 YFSETQ. CDR3 length equals 16 residues. The germline V and J ends were trimmed by 4 bases and 2 bases, with 18 bases remaining between them.

The genes are TRBV4-3 and TRBJ1-2; D remains unclear. CDR1 LGHNA and CDR2 YSLEER come from the germline V gene. The CDR3 sequence is 13 residues long. V was shortened by 0 bases and J by 7 bases, with 9 bases between the two germline ends. CDR3 sequence reads: CASSQDGRFGYTF. In DNA, the CDR3 is TGCGCCAGCAGCCAAGATGGTAGATTTGGCTACACCTTC.

The rearrangement joins TRBV7-9 to TRBJ2-1; D is undetermined. The CDR3 totals 13 residues. Trimming pared 0 bases from V and 8 bases from J, leaving 8 bases between. Germline lookup yields CDR1 SEHNR and CDR2 FQNEAQ (reference sequence). CDR3 amino acids: CASSLAVVDEQFF. The CDR3, as DNA: TGTGCCAGCAGCTTAGCCGTAGTGGATGAGCAGTTCTTC.